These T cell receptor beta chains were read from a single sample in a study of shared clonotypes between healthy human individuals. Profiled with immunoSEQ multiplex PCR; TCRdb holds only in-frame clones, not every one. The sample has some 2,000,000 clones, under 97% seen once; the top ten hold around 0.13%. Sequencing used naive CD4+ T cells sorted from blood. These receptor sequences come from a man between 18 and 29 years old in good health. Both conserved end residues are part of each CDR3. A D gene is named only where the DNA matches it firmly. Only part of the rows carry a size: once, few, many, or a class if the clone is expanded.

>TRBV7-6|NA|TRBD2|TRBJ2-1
TGTGCCAGCAGCTCCCCGAGGGCTCTAGCGGGGAAGGTCAATGAGCAGTTCTTC
CASSSPRALAGKVNEQFF
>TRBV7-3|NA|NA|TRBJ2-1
TGTGCCAGCAGCTCGGAGGGGGATACGGTCAATGAGCAGTTCTTC
CASSSEGDTVNEQFF
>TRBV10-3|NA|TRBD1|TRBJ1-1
TGTGCCTCGAACAGGGGAACTGAAGCTTTCTTT
CASNRGTEAFF
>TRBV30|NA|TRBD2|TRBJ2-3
TGTGCCTGGAGTGGTTTAGCGGGAAAGACAGATACGCAGTATTTT
CAWSGLAGKTDTQYF
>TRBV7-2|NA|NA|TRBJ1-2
TGTGCCAGCAGCTTAGGTCTAGGGAGTAACTATGGCTACACCTTC
CASSLGLGSNYGYTF
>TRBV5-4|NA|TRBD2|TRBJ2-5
TGTGCCAGCAGCCCTGACCCACTAGCGGTTTTTCAAGAGACCCAGTACTTC
CASSPDPLAVFQETQYF
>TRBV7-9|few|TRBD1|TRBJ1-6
TGTGCCAGCAGCCTTATCGGGACAGGGGGTTCACCCCTCCACTTT
CASSLIGTGGSPLHF
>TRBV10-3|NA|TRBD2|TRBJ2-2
TGTGCCATCAGTGAGTCGACTCCGGCGGGGGGGCGCACCGGGGAGCTGTTTTTT
CAISESTPAGGRTGELFF
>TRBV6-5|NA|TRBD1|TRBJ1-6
TGTGCCAGCAGGAACGGACAGGGCAATTCACCCCTCCACTTT
CASRNGQGNSPLHF
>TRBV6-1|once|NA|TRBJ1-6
TGTGCCAGCAGTGAAGCAGGAGTTTTTGCACCCCTCCACTTT
CASSEAGVFAPLHF
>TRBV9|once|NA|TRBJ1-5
TGTGCCAGCAGCGTAGATCCGTATAGCAATCAGCCCCAGCATTTT
CASSVDPYSNQPQHF
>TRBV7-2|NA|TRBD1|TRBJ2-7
TGTGCCAGCAGGATGGACAGGGGGGCTTCCCACGAGCAGTACTTC
CASRMDRGASHEQYF
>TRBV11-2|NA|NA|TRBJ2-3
TGTGCCAGCAGCTTAGGACGCCTAGCGCAAGATACGCAGTATTTT
CASSLGRLAQDTQYF
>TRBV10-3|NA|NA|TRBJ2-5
TGTGCCATCAAGAGGACGGACACGGTTGAGACCCAGTACTTC
CAIKRTDTVETQYF
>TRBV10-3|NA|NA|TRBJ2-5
TGTGCCATCAGTGAGTCAAGGCAAGTGGGGGAGACCCAGTACTTC
CAISESRQVGETQYF
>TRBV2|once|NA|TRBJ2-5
TGTGCCAGCAGTGGGTTAACAAACCAAGAGACCCAGTACTTC
CASSGLTNQETQYF
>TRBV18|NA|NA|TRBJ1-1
TGTGCCAGCTCACCAAATATATGGGACACCGGACCTGAAGCTTTCTTT
CASSPNIWDTGPEAFF
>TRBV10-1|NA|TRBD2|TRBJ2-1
TGCGCCAGCAGTGACACTAGCGGGCCTTCCTACAATGAGCAGTTCTTC
CASSDTSGPSYNEQFF
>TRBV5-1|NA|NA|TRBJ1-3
TGCGCCAGCAGCTTGGTAGGTCCCTCTGGAAACACCATATATTTT
CASSLVGPSGNTIYF
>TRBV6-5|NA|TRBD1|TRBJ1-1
TGTGCCAGCAGGAGGGACAGTTTGAACACTGAAGCTTTCTTT
CASRRDSLNTEAFF
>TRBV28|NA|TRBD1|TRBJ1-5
TGTGCCAGCAGTACGACCGGGACAGGGACGCTTCAGCCCCAGCATTTT
CASSTTGTGTLQPQHF
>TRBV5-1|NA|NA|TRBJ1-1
TGCGCCAGCTCGCAGGGGTCTGAAGCTTTCTTT
CASSQGSEAFF
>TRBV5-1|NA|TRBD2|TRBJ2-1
TGCGCCAGCAGCAAGACTAGCGGGGGATACAATGAGCAGTTCTTC
CASSKTSGGYNEQFF
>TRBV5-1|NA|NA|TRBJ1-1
TGCGCCAGCAGCTTGAGAGGGAGTGAAGCTTTCTTT
CASSLRGSEAFF
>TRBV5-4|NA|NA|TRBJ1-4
TGTGCCAGCAGCGGCGCAACTAATGAAAAACTGTTTTTT
CASSGATNEKLFF
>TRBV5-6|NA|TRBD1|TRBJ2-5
TGTGCCAGCAGCTTGATCGTGGGACAGGGCTCTTCCGAGACCCAGTACTTC
CASSLIVGQGSSETQYF
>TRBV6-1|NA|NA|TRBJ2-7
TGTGCCAGCAGTGCCTCACTTACCGGGACTCATTACGAGCAGTACTTC
CASSASLTGTHYEQYF
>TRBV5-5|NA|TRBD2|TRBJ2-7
TGTGCCAGCAGCCCCTGGGAGGAGCGGGGGTTCGACGAGCAGTACTTC
CASSPWEERGFDEQYF
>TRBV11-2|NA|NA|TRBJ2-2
TGTGCCAGCAGTGTGGGGGTCCCCGGGGAGCTGTTTTTT
CASSVGVPGELFF
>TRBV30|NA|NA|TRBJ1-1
TGTGCCTGGGCCGGGACCACGGACACTGAAGCTTTCTTT
CAWAGTTDTEAFF
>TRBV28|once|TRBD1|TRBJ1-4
TGTGCCAGCAGTTTATCTACAGGGGGCGCGGCTAATGAAAAACTGTTTTTT
CASSLSTGGAANEKLFF
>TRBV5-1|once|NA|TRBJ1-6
TGCGCCAGCAGCCGGGAAGGGGGTGGTAGTTCACCCCTCCACTTT
CASSREGGGSSPLHF
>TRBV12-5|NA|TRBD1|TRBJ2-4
TGTGCTAGTGGCTTCCCGGGACAGCTAGCCAAAAACATTCAGTACTTC
CASGFPGQLAKNIQYF
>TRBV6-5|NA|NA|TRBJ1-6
TGTGCCAGCAGCCCGGGACCGACTAATTCACCCCTCCACTTT
CASSPGPTNSPLHF
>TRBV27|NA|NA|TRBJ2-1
TGTGCCAGCAGTTTTTCCAGGGCCGGTCATGAGCAGTTCTTC
CASSFSRAGHEQFF
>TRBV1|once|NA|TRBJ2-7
TGCACCAGCAGCACGTTAGCATCCTTAAGCTCCTACGAGCAGTACTTC
CTSSTLASLSSYEQYF
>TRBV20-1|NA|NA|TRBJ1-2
TGCAGTGCTAGACAGGCTCATGGCTACACCTTC
CSARQAHGYTF
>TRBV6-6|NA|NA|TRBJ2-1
TGTGCCAGCAGCGACTCAGGGTCCCCTCAGTTCTTC
CASSDSGSPQFF
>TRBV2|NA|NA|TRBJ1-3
TGTGCCAGCAGTGTCGGAACGGGAGGGGTCCCTGGAAACACCATATATTTT
CASSVGTGGVPGNTIYF
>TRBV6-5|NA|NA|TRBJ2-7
TGTGCCAGCAGTTCCGGGCCGCCCCGGGGTTACGAGCAGTACTTC
CASSSGPPRGYEQYF
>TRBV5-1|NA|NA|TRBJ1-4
TGCGCCAGCAGCGAGGCAACTAATGAAAAACTGTTTTTT
CASSEATNEKLFF
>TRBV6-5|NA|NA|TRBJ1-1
TGTGCCAGCAGACGGGACGGAAACACTGAAGCTTTCTTT
CASRRDGNTEAFF
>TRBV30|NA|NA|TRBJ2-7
TGTGCCTGGAGTGTTGGTTCCTACGAGCAGTACTTC
CAWSVGSYEQYF
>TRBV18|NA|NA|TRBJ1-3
TGTGCCAGCTCACCGTTAATTCGGGGCGGAAACACCATATATTTT
CASSPLIRGGNTIYF
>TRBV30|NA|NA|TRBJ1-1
TGTGCCTGGACAGGGATCGGCACTGAAGCTTTCTTT
CAWTGIGTEAFF
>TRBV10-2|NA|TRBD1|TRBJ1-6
TGCGCCAGCAGCACTCGACTGGACAGGGCTAATTCACCCCTCCACTTT
CASSTRLDRANSPLHF
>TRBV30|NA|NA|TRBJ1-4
TGTGCCGCAGAACCGGGACGGAGTAATGAAAAACTGTTTTTT
CAAEPGRSNEKLFF
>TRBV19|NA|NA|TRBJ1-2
TGTGCCAGTAGTATTCGGGGAGGGACCGGGGGGAGCTATGGCTACACCTTC
CASSIRGGTGGSYGYTF
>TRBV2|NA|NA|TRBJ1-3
TGTGCCAGCAGTAGGAGGCAGGGGATCTCTGGAAACACCATATATTTT
CASSRRQGISGNTIYF
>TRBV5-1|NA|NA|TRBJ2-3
TGCGCCAGCAGCTTATCAGGGGCGTACACAGATACGCAGTATTTT
CASSLSGAYTDTQYF
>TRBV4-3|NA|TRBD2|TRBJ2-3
TGCGCCAGCAGCCAAAGCACTAGCGGGAGAACAGATACGCAGTATTTT
CASSQSTSGRTDTQYF
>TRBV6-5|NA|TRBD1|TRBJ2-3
TGTGCCAGCAGCCACACCGGGACAGGGGCCCCAACGCAGTATTTT
CASSHTGTGAPTQYF
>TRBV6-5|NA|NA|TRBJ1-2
TGTGCCAGCAGCCCGGGGGGGCCATATGGCTACACCTTC
CASSPGGPYGYTF